This T cell receptor (beta chain) was captured by sequencing in a study of T cell responses to AZD1222 COVID-19 vaccine. Study-wide results and caveats: Nearly half of unique spike-specific TCRs reportedly avoided B.1.351 and B.1.1.7 mutated regions. A mostly white British donor set with more females was recruited, and clonal diversity was possibly underestimated. After the peak T cell response, and only then, were repertoires sampled. A rise in Spike-specific TCR breadth and depth followed two AZD1222 doses.

Sequencing used immunoSEQ multiplex PCR; TCRdb keeps in-frame clones, though not all of them. The data show around 69,000 clones, approximately 91% seen once. The sample holds one count of this clone. Its target is unknown. There are 14 residues in the CDR3. Deletions cut 5 bases from V and 5 bases from J, with 13 bases between. CDR1 is SEHNR and CDR2 is FQNEAQ in the germline V gene (reference sequence). Source: peripheral blood, taken on day 0 of AZD1222 vaccination. The TCR was taken from an adult in good health. The V and J genes are TRBV7-9 and TRBJ2-1; the D gene is possibly TRBD2 (6 bases). The CDR3 bases are TGTGCCAGCAGCCGACTGGAGGGCCACAATGAGCAGTTCTTC. This codes for CASSRLEGHNEQFF.